This is a list of T cell receptor beta chains from one sample in a study of cytotoxic CD8 clonotypes in ibrutinib-treated CLL. The method was immunoSEQ multiplex PCR; TCRdb's version includes in-frame clones alone and lacks a portion of them. The sample consists of some 200,000 clones, over 60% of them appearing once. The source was PBMCs, collected after 24 months of ibrutinib treatment. The source of these receptors is a human donor with chronic lymphocytic leukemia. Each CDR3 is given with its conserved first and last residue. The order of the fields is D gene, clone size, V gene, J gene, CDR3 DNA, CDR3 protein. The D gene is left open where the match is weak. The size entry is marked missing in some rows and otherwise reads once, few, many or a size class.

d_gene: TRBD1
abundance: .
v_gene: TRBV7-9
j_gene: TRBJ1-1
CDR3nt: TGTGCCAGCAGCTCTAGCAGGGGGACAGGGCGAGCTTTCTTT
CDR3aa: CASSSSRGTGRAFF

d_gene: TRBD2
abundance: .
v_gene: TRBV7-2
j_gene: TRBJ2-1
CDR3nt: TGTGCCAGCAGCTCTTTAGCGGGGCCGTCCTACAATGAGCAGTTCTTC
CDR3aa: CASSSLAGPSYNEQFF

d_gene: TRBD1
abundance: few
v_gene: TRBV6-1
j_gene: TRBJ1-5
CDR3nt: TGTGCCAGCAGTGAAACGACAGGGATCCAGCCCCAGCATTTT
CDR3aa: CASSETTGIQPQHF

d_gene: .
abundance: .
v_gene: TRBV6-5
j_gene: TRBJ2-5
CDR3nt: TGTGCCAGCAGTTACTCGAGTGGCATCCAAGAGACCCAGTACTTC
CDR3aa: CASSYSSGIQETQYF

d_gene: TRBD1
abundance: .
v_gene: TRBV6-5
j_gene: TRBJ1-5
CDR3nt: TGTGCCAGCAGTTGGGACAGGGTTCAGCCCCAGCATTTT
CDR3aa: CASSWDRVQPQHF

d_gene: .
abundance: few
v_gene: TRBV30
j_gene: TRBJ1-3
CDR3nt: TGTGCCTGGAGTGTAGCACTGGCTGGAAACACCATATATTTT
CDR3aa: CAWSVALAGNTIYF

d_gene: .
abundance: .
v_gene: TRBV7-6
j_gene: TRBJ1-2
CDR3nt: TGTGCCAGCAGCCCAAGGGGCGCCCCAGATGGCTACACCTTC
CDR3aa: CASSPRGAPDGYTF

d_gene: .
abundance: few
v_gene: TRBV2
j_gene: TRBJ2-7
CDR3nt: TGTGCCAGCTTGCGGGACGGAGGATACGAGCAGTACTTC
CDR3aa: CASLRDGGYEQYF

d_gene: TRBD1
abundance: .
v_gene: TRBV27
j_gene: TRBJ1-5
CDR3nt: TGTGCCAGCAGCCCGACAGGGGCAGGTCAGCCCCAGCATTTT
CDR3aa: CASSPTGAGQPQHF

d_gene: TRBD1
abundance: .
v_gene: TRBV5-1
j_gene: TRBJ2-7
CDR3nt: TGCGCCAGCAGCGTCCGGGACAGGGACGAGCAGTACTTC
CDR3aa: CASSVRDRDEQYF

d_gene: .
abundance: .
v_gene: TRBV10-1
j_gene: TRBJ2-2
CDR3nt: TGCGCCAGCAGATTATCAGGGGAAAGCGGGGAGCTGTTTTTT
CDR3aa: CASRLSGESGELFF

d_gene: TRBD2
abundance: .
v_gene: TRBV30
j_gene: TRBJ2-5
CDR3nt: TGTGCCTGGAAAGGACTAGCGGGAGGGTGGGGGGAGACCCAGTACTTC
CDR3aa: CAWKGLAGGWGETQYF

d_gene: .
abundance: .
v_gene: TRBV28
j_gene: TRBJ2-1
CDR3nt: TGTGCCAGCAGTTTAGCGGGAACATATGAGCAGTTCTTC
CDR3aa: CASSLAGTYEQFF

d_gene: .
abundance: .
v_gene: TRBV13
j_gene: TRBJ2-7
CDR3nt: TGTGCCAGCAGCCTGATTCATAGCGGACCCCTGGAGCAGTACTTC
CDR3aa: CASSLIHSGPLEQYF

d_gene: TRBD1
abundance: .
v_gene: TRBV7-8
j_gene: TRBJ2-1
CDR3nt: TGTGCTAGGGAAGACAGGGGATCCTACAATGAGCAGTTCTTC
CDR3aa: CAREDRGSYNEQFF

d_gene: .
abundance: few
v_gene: TRBV10-3
j_gene: TRBJ2-1
CDR3nt: TGTGCCATCAGTGAGAGACGTCGCGGCTATACTGTTGAGCAGTTCTTC
CDR3aa: CAISERRRGYTVEQFF

d_gene: .
abundance: .
v_gene: TRBV7-9
j_gene: TRBJ2-7
CDR3nt: TGTGCCAGCAGCTTAGATCCCCACAGCGAGCAGTACTTC
CDR3aa: CASSLDPHSEQYF

d_gene: .
abundance: .
v_gene: TRBV12-5
j_gene: TRBJ1-2
CDR3nt: TGTGCTAGTGGTCTTTTGGGGGGCAGCTATGGCTACACCTTC
CDR3aa: CASGLLGGSYGYTF

d_gene: .
abundance: few
v_gene: TRBV27
j_gene: TRBJ1-5
CDR3nt: TGTGCCAGCAGTTTATCGGCGCAGGCTGTCTATAGCAATCAGCCCCAGCATTTT
CDR3aa: CASSLSAQAVYSNQPQHF

d_gene: .
abundance: .
v_gene: TRBV9
j_gene: TRBJ1-1
CDR3nt: TGTGCCAGCAGCGTAGGGCCAGCGAATGAAGCTTTCTTT
CDR3aa: CASSVGPANEAFF

d_gene: TRBD2
abundance: .
v_gene: TRBV10-2
j_gene: TRBJ2-1
CDR3nt: TGCGCCAGCAGCAAAGGACTAGCGGGAGTGGATGAGCAGTTCTTC
CDR3aa: CASSKGLAGVDEQFF

d_gene: .
abundance: .
v_gene: TRBV9
j_gene: TRBJ1-3
CDR3nt: TGTGCCAGCAGCGCGGACATCGGGCAAAACACCATATATTTT
CDR3aa: CASSADIGQNTIYF

d_gene: .
abundance: .
v_gene: TRBV7-2
j_gene: TRBJ1-2
CDR3nt: TGTGCCAGCAGCCCAACAAGGGACTATGGCTACACCTTC
CDR3aa: CASSPTRDYGYTF

d_gene: TRBD1
abundance: .
v_gene: TRBV11-2
j_gene: TRBJ2-2
CDR3nt: TGTGCCAGCAGCTTAGGAACAGGGGGAACCGGGGAGCTGTTTTTT
CDR3aa: CASSLGTGGTGELFF

d_gene: TRBD2
abundance: .
v_gene: TRBV18
j_gene: TRBJ2-3
CDR3nt: TGTGCCAGCTCACCACCGGCTAGCGGGAGTAGGACGCAGTATTTT
CDR3aa: CASSPPASGSRTQYF

d_gene: .
abundance: .
v_gene: TRBV4-3
j_gene: TRBJ2-2
CDR3nt: TGCGCCAGCAGCCAAGATTATTCGCGCGGCAGGGTAGACACCGGGGAGCTGTTTTTT
CDR3aa: CASSQDYSRGRVDTGELFF

d_gene: .
abundance: .
v_gene: TRBV5-6
j_gene: TRBJ2-3
CDR3nt: TGTGCCAGCTTTAGAGGGTGGAGCACAGATACGCAGTATTTT
CDR3aa: CASFRGWSTDTQYF

d_gene: .
abundance: .
v_gene: TRBV5-4
j_gene: TRBJ2-1
CDR3nt: TGTGCCAGCAGGGCCGGGGGGCTCGGAAGCTCCTACAATGAGCAGTTCTTC
CDR3aa: CASRAGGLGSSYNEQFF

d_gene: .
abundance: .
v_gene: TRBV10-3
j_gene: TRBJ1-2
CDR3nt: TGTGCCATCAGTGAAGCAGGGGACTACTATGGCTACACCTTC
CDR3aa: CAISEAGDYYGYTF

d_gene: TRBD2
abundance: once
v_gene: TRBV4-3
j_gene: TRBJ2-1
CDR3nt: TGCGCCAGCAGCCAAGAAACTAGCGGGAGGTCGAATGAGCAGTTCTTC
CDR3aa: CASSQETSGRSNEQFF

d_gene: .
abundance: .
v_gene: TRBV4-3
j_gene: TRBJ1-2
CDR3nt: TGCGCCAGCAGCCAAGATCGAGGGCTGGGATTCTATGGCTACACCTTC
CDR3aa: CASSQDRGLGFYGYTF